Below, 17 T cell receptor beta chains from the same sample are listed, as sequenced in a study of cytomegalovirus exposure and HLA in healthy donors. Vbeta (60) and Jbeta (13) primers were used in the PCR. Only in-frame clones appear in the TCRdb table, and some are missing; sequencing was by immunoSEQ multiplex PCR. The sample has fewer than 70,000 clones; around 66% are singletons. Sequenced input: PBMCs. These receptor sequences come from a male donor in good health and CMV-seropositive.

There are a few counts of this clone. The chain has TRBV11-2 and TRBJ2-1; 9 bases fit TRBD2. CDR3 length: 15 residues. CDR1 is SGHAT, CDR2 FQNNGV, per germline. Trimming removed 0 bases from V and 8 bases from J; junction bases left unmatched: 5. DNA of the CDR3: TGTGCCAGCAGCTTAGATGCTAGCGGGGACGATGAGCAGTTCTTC. As protein: CASSLDASGDDEQFF.

This chain uses TRBV9 with TRBJ2-5, with D possibly being TRBD1 (5 bases). This CDR3 has 14 amino acids. The germline V and J ends were trimmed by 4 bases and 5 bases, with 15 bases remaining between them. Germline assignment: CDR1 SGDLS and CDR2 YYNGEE. DNA of the CDR3: TGTGCCAGCAGCACCCTATCAGGGTGGGAGACCCAGTACTTC. Its translation is CASSTLSGWETQYF.

Details on this clone: Other DNA sequences in this specimen translate into the identical CDR3. This chain links TRBV11-2 with TRBJ2-7, with unresolved D. Germline V gives CDR1 SGHAT, CDR2 FQNNGV. V lost 4 bases to trimming and J lost 3 bases, with 7 bases between them. This CDR3 spans 12 amino acids. For the CDR3, the DNA is TGTGCCAGCAGCTGGCGGCACTACGAGCAGTACTTC. Amino acid sequence: CASSWRHYEQYF. Variable domain in full (rest from reference TRBV11-2 and TRBJ2-7): EAGVAQSPRYKIIEKRQSVAFWCNPISGHATLYWYQQILGQGPKLLIQFQNNGVVDDSQLPKDRFSAERLKGVDSTLKIQPAKLEDSAVYLCASSWRHYEQYFGPGTRLTVT.

This rearrangement joins TRBV11-2 to TRBJ2-7; the match to TRBD2 covers 7 bases. V was pared by 3 bases and J by 2 bases, with 4 bases of the junction left unmatched. CDR1 and CDR2 from the germline V gene are SGHAT and FQNNGV. The CDR3 covers 14 residues. Written as DNA, the CDR3 is TGTGCCAGCAGCTTGGGGCGGGAGACCTACGAGCAGTACTTC. Translation: CASSLGRETYEQYF.

This chain links TRBV6-5 with TRBJ2-5; TRBD2 aligns across 12 bases. The J call may be mistaken, given a closer DNA end match to TRBJ2-7. This CDR3 comprises 15 residues. Germline V gives CDR1 MNHEY, CDR2 SVGAGI. The CDR3 loop reads CASSTGLAGPGEQYF. CDR3 DNA: TGTGCCAGCAGTACAGGACTAGCGGGGCCGGGCGAGCAGTACTTC.

CDR3 amino acids: CASSARSRGNGELFF. Here the CDR3 DNA reads TGTGCCAGCAGCGCCCGCTCCAGAGGGAACGGGGAGCTGTTTTTT. This chain joins TRBV7-2 and TRBJ2-2; TRBD2 might be the D (5 bases). V lost 5 bases and J lost 7, with 17 bases in between. The CDR3 covers 15 residues. The germline CDR1 and CDR2 sequences are SGHTA and FQGNSA.

V is TRBV19 and J is TRBJ2-4, with TRBD2 matching over 7 bases. Unmatched junction bases numbered 0, after V lost 4 bases and J lost 6 bases. Germline V lookup: CDR1 LNHDA, CDR2 SQIVND (reference sequence). The CDR3 loop spans 12 amino acids. The CDR3 DNA is TGTGCCAGTAGTACTAGCGGAAACATTCAGTACTTC. Residues: CASSTSGNIQYF. Drawing the rest from reference TRBV19 and TRBJ2-4, the complete variable domain is DGGITQSPKYLFRKEGQNVTLSCEQNLNHDAMYWYRQDPGQGLRLIYYSQIVNDFQKGDIAEGYSVSREKKESFPLTVTSAQKNPTAFYLCASSTSGNIQYFGAGTRLSVL.

The rearrangement joins TRBV5-1 to TRBJ1-4; no definite D call. V was pared by 4 bases and J by 5 bases, with 15 bases between. This CDR3 has 15 residues. The germline CDR1 and CDR2 sequences are SGHRS and YFSETQ. The DNA for the CDR3 is TGCGCCAGCAGCCCGGAGGGCGGACCGAATGAAAAACTGTTTTTT. Protein sequence: CASSPEGGPNEKLFF.

This clone was observed a few times. V is TRBV6-5 and J is TRBJ1-6; 7 bases are a match to TRBD1. The CDR3 consists of 16 residues. V lost 4 bases to trimming and J lost 7 bases; unmatched junction nucleotides: 10. The V gene's germline CDR1 is MNHEY and CDR2 SVGAGI. The CDR3 DNA reads as TGTGCCAGCAGTTCTACCGGGACAGCTTACAATTCACCCCTCCACTTT. Amino acids: CASSSTGTAYNSPLHF.

The J gene is TRBJ2-3, the V gene TRBV27, with TRBD2 matching 8 bases. In germline, CDR1 is MNHEY, CDR2 SMNVEV (reference sequence). V trimming: 1 base; J trimming: 5 bases; junction bases outside the gene matches: 14. CDR3 length equals 18 residues. This CDR3 reads CASSLFSTGSGKRDTQYF. DNA of the CDR3: TGTGCCAGCAGTTTATTCTCCACTGGTAGCGGGAAAAGAGATACGCAGTATTTT.

The V and J genes are TRBV7-8 and TRBJ2-3; TRBD2 might be the D (5 bases). Germline V gene data show CDR1 as SGHVS and CDR2 as FQNEAQ. The CDR3 runs to 13 residues. V was shortened by 2 bases and J by 6 bases, with 9 bases between the two germline ends. The CDR3 spells CASSLPGGDTQYF. The CDR3 DNA reads TGTGCCAGCAGCTTACCTGGCGGGGATACGCAGTATTTT.

The chain links TRBV5-6 to TRBJ2-7; TRBD2 agrees at 8 bases. Germline lookup yields CDR1 SGHDT and CDR2 YYEEEE. The CDR3 contains 14 residues. The V and J ends lost 6 bases and 4 bases, in that order; junction bases with no gene match: 9. The DNA for the CDR3 is TGTGCCAGCAAATCGCGGGAGGCCGAATACGAGCAGTACTTC. Translation: CASKSREAEYEQYF.

With respect to this clone: Within the sample, other DNA sequences also encode this same CDR3. This chain connects TRBV9 to TRBJ2-7, with 7 positions matching TRBD1. V lost 2 bases and J lost 0; bases outside the gene matches: 2. The CDR3 is 14 amino acids. CDR1 SGDLS and CDR2 YYNGEE come from the germline V gene. The CDR3 DNA reads as TGTGCCAGCAGCGTGGGGACAGCCTCCTACGAGCAGTACTTC. This translates into CASSVGTASYEQYF.

The chain has TRBV9 and TRBJ1-5; D remains unclear. The CDR3 has 15 amino acids. Trimming stripped 3 bases from V and 3 bases from J, with 13 bases between. The germline gives CDR1 SGDLS, CDR2 YYNGEE. CDR3 loop: CASSGSAGINQPQHF. Here the CDR3 DNA reads TGTGCCAGCAGCGGCTCGGCCGGGATCAATCAGCCCCAGCATTTT.

The CDR3 bases are TGTGCCAGTAGTAGGGACGGGGGAGAGACCCAGTACTTC. Its translation: CASSRDGGETQYF. V usage is TRBV19 and J usage is TRBJ2-5, with a possible D match to TRBD2 (6 bases). Looked up from germline, CDR1 is LNHDA and CDR2 is SQIVND (reference sequence). The CDR3 is 13 amino acids. Deletions cut 4 bases from V and 4 bases from J, with 10 bases between.

J is TRBJ2-1 and V is TRBV2, with no clear D. Trimming left V 6 bases short and J 6 bases short, with 18 bases between. The CDR3 is made up of 15 amino acids. Germline CDR1 SNHLY, CDR2 FYNNEI. Here the CDR3 DNA reads TGTGCCAGCAGCCCCTGGAGCCAAGGAGTCAATGAGCAGTTCTTC. Encoded protein: CASSPWSQGVNEQFF. The full variable domain, rest sourced from reference TRBV2 and TRBJ2-1, is EPEVTQTPSHQVTQMGQEVILRCVPISNHLYFYWYRQILGQKVEFLVSFYNNEISEKSEIFDDQFSVERPDGSNFTLKIRSTKLEDSAMYFCASSPWSQGVNEQFFGPGTRLTVL.

The chain uses TRBV7-3 and TRBJ2-7; 11 nucleotides agree with TRBD2. Germline V gene data show CDR1 as SGHTA and CDR2 as FQGTGA. CDR3 length equals 17 residues. After removal of 5 bases from V and 3 bases from J, the junction contained 12 bases not matched to a gene. Here the CDR3 DNA reads TGTGCCAGCAGCAGCGGGACTAGCGGCAAGGGGCGCTACGAGCAGTACTTC. Residues: CASSSGTSGKGRYEQYF.